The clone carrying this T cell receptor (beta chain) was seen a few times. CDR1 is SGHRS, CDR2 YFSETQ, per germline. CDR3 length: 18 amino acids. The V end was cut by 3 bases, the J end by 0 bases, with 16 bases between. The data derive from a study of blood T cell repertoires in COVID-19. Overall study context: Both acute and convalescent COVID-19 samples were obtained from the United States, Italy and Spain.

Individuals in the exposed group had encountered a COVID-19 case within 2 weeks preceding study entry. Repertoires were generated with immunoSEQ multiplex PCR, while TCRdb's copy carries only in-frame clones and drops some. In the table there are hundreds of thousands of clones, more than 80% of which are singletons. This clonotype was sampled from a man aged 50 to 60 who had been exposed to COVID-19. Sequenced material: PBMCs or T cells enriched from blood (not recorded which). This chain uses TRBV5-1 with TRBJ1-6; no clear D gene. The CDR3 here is CASSSGLSSYSYNSPLHF. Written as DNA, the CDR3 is TGCGCCAGCAGCTCGGGATTAAGTTCCTACTCCTATAATTCACCCCTCCACTTT.